This TCR beta chain was captured by sequencing in a study of T cells after posttransplantation cyclophosphamide. Study findings and constraints: TRB overlap between skin or GI tissue T cells and blood was limited. After PTCy, TRB diversity resembled that of CNI/methotrexate controls. Later post-transplant blood repertoires were often dominated by donor CD8+ memory clones.

A remark on this clone: Its cognate antigen is unknown.

Per germline, CDR1 LNHNV and CDR2 YYDKDF (reference sequence). CDR3 size: 12 residues. Trimming cost V 4 bases and J 7 bases; bases outside gene matches: 4. Cells defined as naive were viable CD3+CD4+ or CD3+CD8+ and CCR7+CD45RA+CD45RO-CD95-CD27+CD28+. Data came from immunoSEQ multiplex PCR; TCRdb stores just in-frame clones and leaves some out. The sample yields approximately 23,000 clones, around 98% seen once. The sample comprised naive CD4+ T cells sorted from PBMCs. The chain couples TRBV15 to TRBJ2-7, with 7 bases that match TRBD1. This TCR came from a man aged 50 or older in good health, CMV-negative, and a related stem cell transplant donor. For the CDR3, the DNA is TGTGCCACCAGCAAAGACAGGGTTGAGCAGTACTTC. Its protein product is CATSKDRVEQYF.